Given below is one TCR beta chain in context. This sequence may be a read error, since a much larger clone differs from it by one base. Germline V lookup: CDR1 SQVTM, CDR2 ANQGSEA. The CDR3 length is 14 residues. The V end lost 1 base, the J end lost 0 bases, and 10 bases lay between the germline ends. MiXCR, applied by TCRdb to the reads, yields one record per CDR3 protein. The sample includes approximately 140,000 distinct CDR3 sequences, under 8.5% of them seen just once. This entry belongs to a study of T cell repertoires in cytomegalovirus infection. The chain couples TRBV29-1 to TRBJ2-7, with unresolved D. The TCR comes from a human donor in good health (CMV status not recorded). Some clones in this sample may be carry-over from other donors' samples. Sequenced input: PBMCs. DNA for the CDR3: TGCAGCGTTGAAGTTGACTCGAGCTCCTACGAGCAGTACTTC. Protein product: CSVEVDSSSYEQYF.